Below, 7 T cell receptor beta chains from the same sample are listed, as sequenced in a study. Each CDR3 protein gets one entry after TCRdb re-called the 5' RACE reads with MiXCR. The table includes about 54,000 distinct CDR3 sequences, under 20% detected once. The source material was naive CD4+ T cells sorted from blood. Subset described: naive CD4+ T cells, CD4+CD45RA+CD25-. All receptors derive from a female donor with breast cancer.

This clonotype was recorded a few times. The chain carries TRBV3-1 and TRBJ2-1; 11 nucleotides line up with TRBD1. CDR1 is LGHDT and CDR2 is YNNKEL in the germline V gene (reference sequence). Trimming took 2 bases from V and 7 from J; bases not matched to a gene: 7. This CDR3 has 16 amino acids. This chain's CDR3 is CASSQLGQGARNEQFF. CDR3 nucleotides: TGTGCCAGCAGCCAACTTGGACAGGGGGCTCGGAATGAGCAGTTCTTC.

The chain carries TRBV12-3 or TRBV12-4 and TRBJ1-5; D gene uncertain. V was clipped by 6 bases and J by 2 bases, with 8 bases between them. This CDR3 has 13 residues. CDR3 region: CASRYDGNQPQHF. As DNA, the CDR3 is TGTGCCAGCAGATACGACGGCAATCAGCCCCAGCATTTT.

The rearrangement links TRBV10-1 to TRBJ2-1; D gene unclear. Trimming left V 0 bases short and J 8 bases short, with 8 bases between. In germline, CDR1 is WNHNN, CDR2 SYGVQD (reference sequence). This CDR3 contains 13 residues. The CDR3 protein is CASSESSFHEQFF. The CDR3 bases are TGCGCCAGCAGTGAGTCCAGCTTCCATGAGCAGTTCTTC.

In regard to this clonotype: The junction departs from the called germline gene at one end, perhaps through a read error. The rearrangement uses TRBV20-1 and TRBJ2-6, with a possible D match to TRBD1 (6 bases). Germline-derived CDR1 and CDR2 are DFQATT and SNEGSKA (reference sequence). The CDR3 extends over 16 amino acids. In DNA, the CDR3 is TGCAGTGCTAGTACCAGGGGCCTCTCTGGGGCCGACGTCCTGACTTTC. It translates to CSASTRGLSGADVLTF.

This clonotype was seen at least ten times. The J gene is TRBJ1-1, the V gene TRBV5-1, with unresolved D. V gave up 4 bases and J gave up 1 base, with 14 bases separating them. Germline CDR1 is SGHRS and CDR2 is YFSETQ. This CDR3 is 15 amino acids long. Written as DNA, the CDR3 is TGCGCCAGCAGCGCTCAAGGCAGATCGAACACTGAAGCTTTCTTT. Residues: CASSAQGRSNTEAFF. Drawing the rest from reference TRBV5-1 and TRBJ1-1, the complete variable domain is KAGVTQTPRYLIKTRGQQVTLSCSPISGHRSVSWYQQTPGQGLQFLFEYFSETQRNKGNFPGRFSGRQFSNSRSEMNVSTLELGDSALYLCASSAQGRSNTEAFFGQGTRLTVV.

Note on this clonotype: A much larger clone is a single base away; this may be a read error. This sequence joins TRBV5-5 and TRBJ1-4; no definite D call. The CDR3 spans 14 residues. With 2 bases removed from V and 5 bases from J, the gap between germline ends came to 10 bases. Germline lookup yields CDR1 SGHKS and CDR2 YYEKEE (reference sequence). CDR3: CASSLLVENEKLFF. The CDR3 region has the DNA TGTGCCAGCAGCTTACTTGTCGAGAATGAAAAACTGTTTTTT. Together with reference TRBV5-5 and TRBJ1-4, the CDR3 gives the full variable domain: DAGVTQSPTHLIKTRGQQVTLRCSPISGHKSVSWYQQVLGQGPQFIFQYYEKEERGRGNFPDRFSARQFPNYSSELNVNALLLGDSALYLCASSLLVENEKLFFGSGTQLSVL.

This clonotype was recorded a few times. The chain's CDR3 is CASRSRTGGAGSNQPQHF. The CDR3 coding sequence is TGTGCCAGCAGAAGTAGGACAGGGGGCGCGGGTAGCAATCAGCCCCAGCATTTT. The genes are TRBV6-5 and TRBJ1-5; 11 nucleotides agree with TRBD1. The CDR3 loop spans 18 amino acids. The V gene end was trimmed by 6 bases and the J gene end by 0 bases; junction bases not matched to a gene: 10. Looked up from germline, CDR1 is MNHEY and CDR2 is SVGAGI.